This TCR beta chain was captured in a study of blood T cell repertoires in COVID-19. Study background: PBMCs, B-cell-depleted T cells, or T cells were the source of the cDNA or gDNA that made up the material.

Germline CDR1 reads MNHEY; CDR2 reads SMNVEV (reference sequence). The germline V and J ends were trimmed by 3 bases and 0 bases, with 8 bases remaining between them. This CDR3 spans 14 amino acids. Assay: immunoSEQ multiplex PCR; the TCRdb copy retains only in-frame clones and omits some. The table lists approximately 100,000 clones, 87% of them singletons. This TCR came from a man in his fifties or sixties in a cohort sampled during active COVID-19. Sequenced sample: peripheral blood. This sequence joins TRBV27 and TRBJ1-1, with D tentatively TRBD1 (6 bases). CDR3 coding DNA: TGTGCCAGCAGTTTGGGGGCCATGAACACTGAAGCTTTCTTT. Encoded protein: CASSLGAMNTEAFF.